This T cell receptor beta chain is from a study of T cells after yellow fever vaccination (dated by TCRdb to about 2019). With regard to the full study: The SMART-Seq v4 Ultra Low Input RNA kit was used to prepare libraries from fractions with low cell numbers. To follow T-cell clones before and after primary and booster YFV17D yellow fever vaccination, bulk TCR alpha and beta repertoires were sequenced over time. Two healthy male donors made up the cohort, one aged 18 to 29 years and the other aged 30 to 40 years. Bulk PBMC replicates and cell subsets were isolated from blood drawn at multiple timepoints before and after both primary and secondary immunization. General study outcomes and caveats: The secondary T-cell response was weaker than the primary response but faster, peaking on day 5 instead of day 15. A small fraction of clonotypes appeared in both the CD4 and CD8 compartments, likely as a result of convergent recombination. Computational filtering was needed because FACS-sorted repertoires could contain abundant contaminating clonotypes from the bulk population. Most clones expanded after primary vaccination (approximately 97% of CD4 and 70% to 90% of CD8) were re-detected after the booster, suggesting that broad memory maintenance occurred. Only two donors were included in the study, so the extent to which the findings can be generalized is limited.

The germline V gene gives CDR1 as SGDLS and CDR2 as YYNGEE. Trimming leaves V shorter by 5 bases and J shorter by 5 bases, with the junction holding 8 bases beyond the gene matches. The CDR3 spans 15 residues, from the cysteine through the phenylalanine. Only the CDR3 region is kept as DNA, spanning 45 bases read in frame from base 1. TCR cDNA was made using 5'RACE template switching, a step that added a universal primer site and unique molecular identifiers. Priming for cDNA synthesis came from both the TCR alpha and TCR beta constant segments. Libraries were amplified in two PCR steps, with sample barcodes and sequencing adapters added in the second step. Sequencing of libraries was performed on Illumina HiSeq 2500 (2x100 bp) or NovaSeq (2x150 bp). From the authors' description of their analysis: Reads were demultiplexed and collapsed into UMI consensus sequences with MIGEC, and V(D)J alignment was performed with MiXCR. Using edgeR on replicate PBMC samples, clonotypes were called vaccine-responding if FDR was below 0.01 and the log2 fold change was above 5 up to day 15. Bulk clonotypes were assigned CD4 or CD8 identity according to which sequenced CD4 or CD8 repertoire held them at higher abundance. Clonotypes enriched at least 10-fold in dextramer-positive over dextramer-negative fractions were defined as NS4B-specific, and CD4-biased clonotypes were excluded. The raw public data were reprocessed by TCRdb itself: fastp quality trimming at Q25, MiXCR clonotype calling, in-frame beta chains only. Here each entry gathers all rows of one CDR3 protein and keeps the most common genes and DNA. The V and J calls follow TCRdb's processing rather than the paper's. Present in this sample are about 85,000 distinct CDR3 sequences, 10% to 15% of which were seen just once. The ten most abundant clones make up 20% to 25% of the sample.

Notes on this clonotype: The sample holds no much larger clone one base away, and base qualities are not on file.

Reading the label with the study, this specimen's treatment or condition is: live attenuated yellow fever vaccine strain. PBMCs were isolated from peripheral blood using a standard Ficoll-Paque protocol. Epitope-specific CD8 T cells were sorted with a dextramer loaded with the yellow fever NS4B epitope peptide, together with anti-CD3 and anti-CD8 staining. TriZol was used to extract RNA from bulk PBMCs, CD4 and CD8 fractions, and dextramer-positive and dextramer-negative fractions. The sequencing used CD8+ T cells not binding an NS4B(214-222) dextramer, sorted from PBMCs, collected roughly 23 days after the first yellow fever vaccination. Reading the label with the study, this specimen's cell subset or site is: NS4B epitope dextramer-negative CD8 T cells. The TCR was taken from a man aged 18 to 29 who received the YFV17D yellow fever vaccine. The V gene is TRBV9 and the J gene is TRBJ2-3; TRBD2 fits 10 bases in the junction. DNA sequence: TGTGCCAGCAGTGCCACTAGCGGGGCACAAGATACGCAGTATTTT. The encoded protein is CASSATSGAQDTQYF.